This T cell receptor (beta chain) stems from a study of T cells after yellow fever vaccination. Turning to the study itself: SMART-Seq v4 Ultra Low Input served to prepare low-cell-number fractions.

Study-wide results and caveats: Among primary-vaccination clones, most reappeared after the booster, at about 95% for CD4 and about 90% for CD8.

Each CDR3 protein gets one entry after TCRdb re-called the 5' RACE reads with MiXCR. Found here are around 340,000 distinct CDR3 sequences, around 12% of them singletons; the top ten hold around 3%. Trimming stripped 1 base from V and 4 bases from J, with 13 bases between. Germline assignment: CDR1 SGHDN and CDR2 FVKESK. The CDR3 totals 15 residues. As regards this clonotype: Its antigen is still unknown.

The sample here was CD4+ T cells sorted from PBMCs, taken 15 days after the yellow fever booster vaccination. The receptor comes from a man aged 18 to 29 who received the YFV17D yellow fever vaccine. The chain combines TRBV14 with TRBJ2-5; weak D call: TRBD2 (5 bases). The CDR3 bases are TGTGCCAGCAGCCAAGCTGCGGGCATGAGAGAGACCCAGTACTTC. Its translation: CASSQAAGMRETQYF.